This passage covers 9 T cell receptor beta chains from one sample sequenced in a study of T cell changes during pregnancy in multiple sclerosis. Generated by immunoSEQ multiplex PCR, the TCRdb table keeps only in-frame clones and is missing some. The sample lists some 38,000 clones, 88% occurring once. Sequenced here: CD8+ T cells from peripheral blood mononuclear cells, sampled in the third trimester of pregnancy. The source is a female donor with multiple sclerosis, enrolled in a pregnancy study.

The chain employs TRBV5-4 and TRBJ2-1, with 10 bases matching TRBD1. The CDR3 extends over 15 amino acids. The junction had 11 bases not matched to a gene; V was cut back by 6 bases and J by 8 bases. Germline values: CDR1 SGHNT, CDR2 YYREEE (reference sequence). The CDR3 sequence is CASTQGTGVIDEQFF. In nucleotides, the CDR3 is TGTGCCAGCACCCAGGGGACAGGGGTCATTGATGAGCAGTTCTTC.

The CDR3 region is CATSRESNYGYTF. Written as DNA, the CDR3 is TGTGCCACCAGCAGAGAGAGTAACTATGGCTACACCTTC. The chain is built from TRBV15 and TRBJ1-2; D uncertain. CDR1 is LNHNV, CDR2 YYDKDF, per germline (reference sequence). The CDR3 is 13 amino acids. V dropped 0 bases and J dropped 1 base, with 3 bases sitting between them.

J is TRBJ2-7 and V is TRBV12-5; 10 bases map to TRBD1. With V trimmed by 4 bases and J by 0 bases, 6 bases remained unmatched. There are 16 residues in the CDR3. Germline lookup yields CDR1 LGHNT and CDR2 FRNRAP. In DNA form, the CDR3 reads TGTGCTAGTGGTTCCGGGACAGGGGAGAACTCCTACGAGCAGTACTTC. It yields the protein CASGSGTGENSYEQYF.

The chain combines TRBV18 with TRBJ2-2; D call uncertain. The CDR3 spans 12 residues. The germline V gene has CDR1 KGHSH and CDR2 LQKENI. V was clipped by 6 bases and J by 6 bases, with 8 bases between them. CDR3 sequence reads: CASSPGAGELFF. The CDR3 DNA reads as TGTGCCAGCTCCCCAGGAGCCGGGGAGCTGTTTTTT.

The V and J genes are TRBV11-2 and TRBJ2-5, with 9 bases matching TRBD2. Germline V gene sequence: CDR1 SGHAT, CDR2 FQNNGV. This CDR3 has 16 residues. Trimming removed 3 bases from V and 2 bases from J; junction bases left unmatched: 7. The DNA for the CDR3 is TGTGCCAGCAGCTTCGGGGGACTAGCCTTTCAAGAGACCCAGTACTTC. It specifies CASSFGGLAFQETQYF.

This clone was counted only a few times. This chain's CDR3 is CASALPSGTPSPDTQYF. CDR3 nucleotide sequence: TGTGCTAGTGCCTTACCCTCCGGGACTCCTTCCCCAGATACGCAGTATTTT. V usage is TRBV12-5 and J usage is TRBJ2-3, with D possibly TRBD2 on 6 matching bases. CDR3 length: 17 residues. The germline gives CDR1 LGHNT, CDR2 FRNRAP. The ends were cut back, 7 bases at V and 4 bases at J, with 24 bases in the middle.

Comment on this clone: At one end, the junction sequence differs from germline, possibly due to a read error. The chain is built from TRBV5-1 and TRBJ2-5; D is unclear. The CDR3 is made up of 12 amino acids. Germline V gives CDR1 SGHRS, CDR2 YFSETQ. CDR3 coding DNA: TGCGCCAGCAGCTCCGAGCAAGCGACCCAGTACTTC. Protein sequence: CASSSEQATQYF.

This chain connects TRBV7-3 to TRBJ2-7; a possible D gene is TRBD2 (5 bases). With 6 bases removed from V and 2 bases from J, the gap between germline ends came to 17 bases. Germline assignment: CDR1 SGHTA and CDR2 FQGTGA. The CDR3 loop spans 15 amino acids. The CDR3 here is CASRELGSGAYEQYF. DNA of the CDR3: TGTGCCAGCAGGGAGTTAGGGAGTGGCGCCTACGAGCAGTACTTC.

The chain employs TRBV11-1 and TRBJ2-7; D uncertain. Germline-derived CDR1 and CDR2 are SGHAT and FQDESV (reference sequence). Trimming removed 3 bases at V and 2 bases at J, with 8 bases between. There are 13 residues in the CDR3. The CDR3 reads CASSLGPTYEQYF. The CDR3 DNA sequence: TGTGCCAGCAGCTTGGGCCCGACCTACGAGCAGTACTTC.